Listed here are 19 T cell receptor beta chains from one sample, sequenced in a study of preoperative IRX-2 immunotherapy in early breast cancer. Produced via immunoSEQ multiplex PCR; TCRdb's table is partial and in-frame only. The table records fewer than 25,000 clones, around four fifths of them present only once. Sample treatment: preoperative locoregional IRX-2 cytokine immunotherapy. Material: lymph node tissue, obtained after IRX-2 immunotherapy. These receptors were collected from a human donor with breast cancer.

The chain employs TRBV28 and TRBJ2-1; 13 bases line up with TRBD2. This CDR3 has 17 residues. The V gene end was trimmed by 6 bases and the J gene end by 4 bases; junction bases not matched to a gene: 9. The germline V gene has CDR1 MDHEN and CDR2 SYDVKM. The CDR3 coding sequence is TGTGCCAGCAGCAGACTAGCGGGAGGAAGAGTTTACAATGAGCAGTTCTTC. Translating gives CASSRLAGGRVYNEQFF.

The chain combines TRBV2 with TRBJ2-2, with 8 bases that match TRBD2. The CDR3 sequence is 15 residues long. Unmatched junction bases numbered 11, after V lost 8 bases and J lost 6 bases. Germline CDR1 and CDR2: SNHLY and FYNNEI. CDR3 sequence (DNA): TGTGCCAGCTGGGATAGCGGGAATAAGGCCGGGGAGCTGTTTTTT. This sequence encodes CASWDSGNKAGELFF.

For the CDR3, the DNA is TGTGCCACCGCCCCTTCCGGAGGGGGCTGGAATGAGCAGTTCTTC. Translated: CATAPSGGGWNEQFF. The chain joins TRBV6-8 to TRBJ2-1; D might be TRBD1 (7 bases). Germline CDR1 MNHGY, CDR2 SAAAGT. Trimming removed 10 bases from V and 7 bases from J, with 23 bases in between. The CDR3 totals 15 residues.

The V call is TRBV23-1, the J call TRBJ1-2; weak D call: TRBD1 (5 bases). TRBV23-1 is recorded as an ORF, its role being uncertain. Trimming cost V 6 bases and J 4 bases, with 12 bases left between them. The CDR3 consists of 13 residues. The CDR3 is CASSPDSGYGYTF. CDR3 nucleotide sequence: TGCGCCAGCAGCCCTGACAGCGGCTATGGCTACACCTTC.

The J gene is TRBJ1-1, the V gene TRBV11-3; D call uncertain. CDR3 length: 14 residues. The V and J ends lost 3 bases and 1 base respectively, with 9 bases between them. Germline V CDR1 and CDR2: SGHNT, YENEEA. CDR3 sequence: CASSLIGRNTEAFF. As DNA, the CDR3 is TGTGCCAGCAGCTTGATAGGACGGAACACTGAAGCTTTCTTT.

CDR3 amino acids: CASSLYPYSYEQYF. The CDR3 coding sequence is TGCGCCAGCAGCTTGTATCCTTACTCCTACGAGCAGTACTTC. V is TRBV5-1 and J is TRBJ2-7; D call uncertain. This CDR3 comprises 14 residues. V lost 1 base to trimming and J lost 0 bases, with 8 bases between them. CDR1 and CDR2 (germline): SGHRS, YFSETQ.

This CDR3 reads CASSYDGPTGELFF. The CDR3 nucleotides read TGTGCCAGCAGCTATGACGGACCCACCGGGGAGCTGTTTTTT. The chain combines TRBV7-6 with TRBJ2-2; D remains unclear. The CDR3 runs 14 residues. The V end was cut by 4 bases, the J end by 4 bases, with 10 bases between. CDR1 and CDR2 from the germline V gene are SGHVS and FNYEAQ.

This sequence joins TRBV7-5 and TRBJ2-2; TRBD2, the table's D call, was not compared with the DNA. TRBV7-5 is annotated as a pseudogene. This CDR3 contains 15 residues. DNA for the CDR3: TGTGCCAGCAGCCGCAGCGGGAGTGGCACCGGGGAGCTGTTTTTT. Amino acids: CASSRSGSGTGELFF.

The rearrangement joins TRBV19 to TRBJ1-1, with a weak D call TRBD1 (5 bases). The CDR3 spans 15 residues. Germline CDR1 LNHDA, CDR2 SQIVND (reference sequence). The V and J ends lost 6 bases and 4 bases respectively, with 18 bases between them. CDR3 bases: TGTGCCAGTAGGGCCCCGGGACCGGGGGGCACTGAAGCTTTCTTT. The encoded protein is CASRAPGPGGTEAFF.

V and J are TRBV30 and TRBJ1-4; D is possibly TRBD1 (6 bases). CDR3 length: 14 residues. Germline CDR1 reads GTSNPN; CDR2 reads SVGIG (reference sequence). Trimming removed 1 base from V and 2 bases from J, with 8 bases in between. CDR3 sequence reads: CAWSAGATNEKLFF. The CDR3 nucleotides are TGTGCCTGGAGTGCAGGGGCGACTAATGAAAAACTGTTTTTT.

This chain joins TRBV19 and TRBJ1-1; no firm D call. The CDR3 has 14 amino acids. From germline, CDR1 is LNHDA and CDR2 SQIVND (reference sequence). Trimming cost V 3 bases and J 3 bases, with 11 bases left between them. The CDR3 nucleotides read TGTGCCAGTAGTATTTGGGGTCTGGACACTGAAGCTTTCTTT. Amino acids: CASSIWGLDTEAFF.

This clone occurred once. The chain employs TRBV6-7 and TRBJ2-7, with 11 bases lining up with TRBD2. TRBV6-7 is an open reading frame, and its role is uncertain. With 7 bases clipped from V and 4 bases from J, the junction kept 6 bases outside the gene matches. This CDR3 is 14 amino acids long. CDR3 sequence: CASKTSGRGYEQYF. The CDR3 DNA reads TGTGCCAGCAAAACTAGCGGGAGAGGGTACGAGCAGTACTTC.

The CDR3 DNA reads TGTGCCAGCAGACCTCGGACGGCGGGGAATCAGCCCCAGCATTTT. It specifies CASRPRTAGNQPQHF. This sequence joins TRBV6-8 and TRBJ1-5; D is unclear. V was pared by 6 bases and J by 4 bases, with 16 bases between. Germline assignment: CDR1 MNHGY and CDR2 SAAAGT. This CDR3 is built from 15 residues.

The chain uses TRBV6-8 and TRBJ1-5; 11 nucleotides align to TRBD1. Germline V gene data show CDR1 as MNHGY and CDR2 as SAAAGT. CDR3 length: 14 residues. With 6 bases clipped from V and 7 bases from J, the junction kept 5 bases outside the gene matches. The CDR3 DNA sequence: TGTGCCAGCAGCGGACAGGGGGCCCGGCAGCCCCAGCATTTT. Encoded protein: CASSGQGARQPQHF.

The DNA for the CDR3 is TGTGCCATCACCCCACAGGGGAACACCTACAATGAGCAGTTCTTC. It codes for CAITPQGNTYNEQFF. The V gene is TRBV6-8, the J gene TRBJ2-1, with TRBD1 matching over 7 bases. Trimming took 10 bases from V and 2 from J; bases not matched to a gene: 11. Germline V gene data show CDR1 as MNHGY and CDR2 as SAAAGT. The CDR3 contains 15 residues.

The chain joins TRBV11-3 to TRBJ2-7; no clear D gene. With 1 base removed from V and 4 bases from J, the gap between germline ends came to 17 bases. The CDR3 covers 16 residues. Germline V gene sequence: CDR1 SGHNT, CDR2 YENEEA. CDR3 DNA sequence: TGTGCCAGCAGCTTAGGTGTATTGGGCTACGGGTACGAGCAGTACTTC. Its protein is CASSLGVLGYGYEQYF. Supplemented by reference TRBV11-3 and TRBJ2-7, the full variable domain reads EAGVVQSPRYKIIEKKQPVAFWCNPISGHNTLYWYLQNLGQGPELLIRYENEEAVDDSQLPKDRFSAERLKGVDSTLKIQPAELGDSAVYLCASSLGVLGYGYEQYFGPGTRLTVT.

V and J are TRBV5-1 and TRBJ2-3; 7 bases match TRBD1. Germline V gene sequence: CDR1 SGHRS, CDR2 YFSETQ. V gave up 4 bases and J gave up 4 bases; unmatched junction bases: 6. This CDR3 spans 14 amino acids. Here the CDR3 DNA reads TGCGCCAGCAGCGTAACAGGGGTAGCAGATACGCAGTATTTT. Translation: CASSVTGVADTQYF.

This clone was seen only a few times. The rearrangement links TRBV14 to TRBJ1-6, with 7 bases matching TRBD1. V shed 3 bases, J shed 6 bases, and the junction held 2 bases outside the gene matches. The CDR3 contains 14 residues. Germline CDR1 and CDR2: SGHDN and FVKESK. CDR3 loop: CASSQTGINSPLHF. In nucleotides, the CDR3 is TGTGCCAGCAGCCAGACAGGGATTAATTCACCCCTCCACTTT.

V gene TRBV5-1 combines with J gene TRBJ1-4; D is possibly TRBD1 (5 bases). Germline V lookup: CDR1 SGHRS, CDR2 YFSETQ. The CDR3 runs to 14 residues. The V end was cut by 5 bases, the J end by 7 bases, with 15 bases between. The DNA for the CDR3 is TGCGCCAGCAGGCCTGAGACAGTGGGTGAAAAACTGTTTTTT. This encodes CASRPETVGEKLFF. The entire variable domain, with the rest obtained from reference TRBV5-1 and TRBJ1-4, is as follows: KAGVTQTPRYLIKTRGQQVTLSCSPISGHRSVSWYQQTPGQGLQFLFEYFSETQRNKGNFPGRFSGRQFSNSRSEMNVSTLELGDSALYLCASRPETVGEKLFFGSGTQLSVL.